One and the same sample provided the 22 T cell receptor beta chains below, sequenced in a study of blood T cell repertoires in COVID-19. The assay was immunoSEQ multiplex PCR, and TCRdb's table has in-frame clones only and misses some. The sample consists of about 36,000 clones, 84% of them appearing once. The sample was peripheral blood. The receptor source for this set is a man aged 55 to 70 with COVID-19, enrolled during active disease.

This chain links TRBV10-2 with TRBJ1-1, with 8 bases aligning to TRBD1. Germline CDR1 WSHSY, CDR2 SAAADI. The length of the CDR3 is 15 residues. V was clipped by 6 bases and J by 1 base; unmatched bases: 7. CDR3 in amino acids: CASRERTGKNTEAFF. The CDR3 bases are TGCGCCAGCAGGGAGAGGACAGGGAAGAACACTGAAGCTTTCTTT.

The rearrangement uses TRBV19 and TRBJ2-7; TRBD1 aligns across 9 bases. The junction had 4 bases not matched to a gene; V was cut back by 7 bases and J by 0 bases. Germline V lookup: CDR1 LNHDA, CDR2 SQIVND (reference sequence). The CDR3 is 14 amino acids. CDR3 sequence (DNA): TGTGCCAGTACCCCGGGACAGGGCTCCTACGAGCAGTACTTC. Its protein product is CASTPGQGSYEQYF.

The J gene is TRBJ2-1, the V gene TRBV7-6, with 7 bases identical to TRBD1. After removal of 6 bases from V and 8 bases from J, the junction contained 10 bases not matched to a gene. The CDR3 spans 14 residues. Germline CDR1 SGHVS, CDR2 FNYEAQ. The CDR3 loop is CASRSGQFMDEQFF. CDR3 bases: TGTGCCAGCAGATCGGGACAGTTCATGGATGAGCAGTTCTTC.

V and J are TRBV2 and TRBJ1-4; D unclear. Germline V gene data show CDR1 as SNHLY and CDR2 as FYNNEI. This CDR3 spans 15 amino acids. The ends were cut back, 1 base at V and 5 bases at J, with 11 bases in the middle. The CDR3 DNA sequence: TGTGCCAGCAGTGAAGGGGCAGGAGGCAATGAAAAACTGTTTTTT. Protein sequence: CASSEGAGGNEKLFF. Together with reference TRBV2 and TRBJ1-4, the CDR3 gives the full variable domain: EPEVTQTPSHQVTQMGQEVILRCVPISNHLYFYWYRQILGQKVEFLVSFYNNEISEKSEIFDDQFSVERPDGSNFTLKIRSTKLEDSAMYFCASSEGAGGNEKLFFGSGTQLSVL.

The CDR3 spells CASSLTGLNQPQHF. For the CDR3, the DNA is TGTGCCAGCAGCCTGACAGGCCTCAATCAGCCCCAGCATTTT. The rearrangement uses TRBV6-5 and TRBJ1-5; maybe TRBD1 (6 bases). The CDR3 contains 14 residues. The germline V gene has CDR1 MNHEY and CDR2 SVGAGI. Trimming pared 6 bases from V and 3 bases from J, leaving 12 bases between.

The chain has TRBV6-6 and TRBJ2-7, with D possibly matching TRBD1 (6 bases). CDR1 and CDR2 (germline): MNHNY, SVGAGI (reference sequence). Trimming took 4 bases from V and 0 from J, leaving 16 bases between them. This CDR3 has 16 residues. The CDR3 DNA reads TGTGCCAGCAGTTCACCCGACAGGTATAGCTCCTACGAGCAGTACTTC. Translation gives CASSSPDRYSSYEQYF.

The chain links TRBV5-6 to TRBJ1-1; the D gene is possibly TRBD1 (5 bases). Germline CDR1 and CDR2: SGHDT and YYEEEE. The CDR3 loop spans 13 amino acids. The germline V and J ends were trimmed by 4 bases and 4 bases, with 11 bases remaining between them. CDR3 sequence reads: CASSKRGGTEAFF. The CDR3 DNA follows: TGTGCCAGCAGCAAAAGGGGAGGCACTGAAGCTTTCTTT. Based on the CDR3 plus reference TRBV5-6 and TRBJ1-1, the full variable domain is DAGVTQSPTHLIKTRGQQVTLRCSPKSGHDTVSWYQQALGQGPQFIFQYYEEEERQRGNFPDRFSGHQFPNYSSELNVNALLLGDSALYLCASSKRGGTEAFFGQGTRLTVV.

Here the CDR3 reads CASSVTSGRAAESHEQFF. The CDR3 nucleotides read TGTGCCAGCAGCGTCACTAGCGGGAGGGCCGCGGAGTCTCATGAGCAGTTCTTC. The chain has TRBV9 and TRBJ2-1, with 13 nucleotides matching TRBD2. This CDR3 comprises 18 residues. The V gene end was trimmed by 2 bases and the J gene end by 8 bases; junction bases not matched to a gene: 13. Germline assignment: CDR1 SGDLS and CDR2 YYNGEE.

The chain combines TRBV11-1 with TRBJ2-2; 8 bases fit TRBD1. V shed 4 bases and J 4 bases; nucleotides not matched to a gene: 5. This CDR3 contains 15 residues. CDR1 SGHAT and CDR2 FQDESV come from the germline V gene (reference sequence). This CDR3 is CASSSGTGFTGELFF. The CDR3 DNA reads TGTGCCAGCAGCTCCGGGACAGGCTTCACCGGGGAGCTGTTTTTT.

The rearrangement joins TRBV10-3 to TRBJ1-1; D ambiguous. The CDR3 loop spans 16 amino acids. Trimming took off 6 bases at V and 1 base at J, with 18 bases between the two ends. In germline, CDR1 is ENHRY, CDR2 SYGVKD. CDR3: CAIRGRGELQNTEAFF. In DNA form, the CDR3 reads TGTGCCATCAGAGGTCGCGGGGAATTACAGAACACTGAAGCTTTCTTT.

The rearrangement links TRBV15 to TRBJ2-3; 7 positions agree with TRBD1. The CDR3 consists of 17 residues. V was pared by 0 bases and J by 6 bases, with 12 bases of the junction left unmatched. Per the germline V gene, CDR1 is LNHNV and CDR2 is YYDKDF (reference sequence). The CDR3 DNA follows: TGTGCCACCAGCAGAGAAGGAGTCAGGCCACAGGGGGATACGCAGTATTTT. Translated: CATSREGVRPQGDTQYF.

This chain links TRBV4-2 with TRBJ1-5, with D perhaps TRBD1 (6 bases). Trimming took off 3 bases at V and 8 bases at J, with 14 bases between the two ends. This CDR3 region has 14 residues. Germline CDR1 and CDR2: LGHNA and YNFKEQ. CDR3 nucleotides: TGTGCCAGCAGCCAGACAGGTAGAGATGAGCCCCAGCATTTT. The encoded protein is CASSQTGRDEPQHF.

The chain carries TRBV28 and TRBJ1-5, with D tentatively TRBD1 (6 bases). The germline V gene encodes CDR1 MDHEN and CDR2 SYDVKM. This CDR3 spans 15 amino acids. V lost 2 bases, J lost 2 bases, and 10 bases lay in between. CDR3 DNA: TGTGCCAGCAGTTTACGGGGGGCCGGCAATCAGCCCCAGCATTTT. This codes for CASSLRGAGNQPQHF.

The sample holds a few counts of this clone. The rearrangement uses TRBV19 and TRBJ2-5, with no clear D. The V end lost 3 bases, the J end lost 1 base, and 9 bases lay between the germline ends. The CDR3 has 14 residues. Germline V gene lookup returns CDR1 LNHDA and CDR2 SQIVND (reference sequence). The CDR3 reads CASSIFRSQETQYF. CDR3 in DNA: TGTGCCAGTAGTATTTTCCGTTCCCAAGAGACCCAGTACTTC.

The sample holds a few counts of this clone. V gene TRBV11-2 combines with J gene TRBJ1-3; 9 positions agree with TRBD1. The CDR3 is 15 amino acids. V shed 0 bases, J shed 9 bases, and the junction held 6 bases outside the gene matches. CDR1 is SGHAT and CDR2 is FQNNGV in the germline V gene. CDR3: CASSLETGGRTTIYF. Written as DNA, the CDR3 is TGTGCCAGCAGCTTAGAGACAGGGGGAAGGACCACCATATATTTT.

The V and J genes are TRBV28 and TRBJ2-7; D perhaps matches TRBD2 (6 bases). Germline V lookup: CDR1 MDHEN, CDR2 SYDVKM. Trimming left V 5 bases short and J 1 base short, with 9 bases between. CDR3 length: 13 residues. The CDR3 spells CASSPGGSYEQYF. Here the CDR3 DNA reads TGTGCCAGCAGTCCCGGAGGGTCCTACGAGCAGTACTTC.

This clone was observed a few times. The chain links TRBV28 to TRBJ2-3, with 9 bases aligning to TRBD1. CDR3 length equals 15 residues. V was pared by 6 bases and J by 1 base, with 5 bases of the junction left unmatched. The germline CDR1 and CDR2 sequences are MDHEN and SYDVKM. The CDR3 spells CASRERDRGTDTQYF. CDR3 DNA: TGTGCCAGCAGGGAACGGGACAGGGGCACAGATACGCAGTATTTT.

The V gene is TRBV9, the J gene TRBJ2-1; 10 bases match TRBD1. This CDR3 region has 15 residues. Germline CDR1 reads SGDLS; CDR2 reads YYNGEE. Trimming at V came to 3 bases and at J to 10 bases, leaving 10 bases not matched to a gene. The CDR3 DNA follows: TGTGCCAGCAGCGGGTCAACCGGGACAGGGGTCGAGCAGTTCTTC. This gives the protein CASSGSTGTGVEQFF. Combining the CDR3 with reference TRBV9 and TRBJ2-1 gives the whole variable domain DSGVTQTPKHLITATGQRVTLRCSPRSGDLSVYWYQQSLDQGLQFLIQYYNGEERAKGNILERFSAQQFPDLHSELNLSSLELGDSALYFCASSGSTGTGVEQFFGPGTRLTVL.

This chain uses TRBV7-2 with TRBJ1-2, with TRBD1 matching 11 bases. Germline trimming cut 3 bases from V and 8 bases from J; bases unmatched to any gene: 8. This CDR3 is built from 15 residues. CDR1 is SGHTA, CDR2 FQGNSA, per germline. The CDR3 region is CASSLGGTGGSGYTF. CDR3 coding DNA: TGTGCCAGCAGCTTGGGTGGGACAGGGGGTTCGGGCTACACCTTC.

This rearrangement joins TRBV30 to TRBJ2-7; a weak D match, TRBD2 (7 bases). Per germline, CDR1 GTSNPN and CDR2 SVGIG (reference sequence). The ends were cut back, 3 bases at V and 1 base at J, with 16 bases in the middle. The CDR3 is 15 residues long. DNA of the CDR3: TGTGCCTGGAGCTTGGGAAGCGGGACATCCTACGAGCAGTACTTC. As protein: CAWSLGSGTSYEQYF.

The CDR3 sequence: CASRPTGVSGYTF. CDR3 DNA sequence: TGCGCCAGCAGACCGACAGGGGTTAGCGGCTACACCTTC. V and J are TRBV10-2 and TRBJ1-2, with 8 bases that match TRBD1. Germline V gene sequence: CDR1 WSHSY, CDR2 SAAADI. The CDR3 spans 13 residues. V shed 6 bases, J shed 8 bases, and the junction held 8 bases outside the gene matches.

The chain is built from TRBV19 and TRBJ2-3; no definite D call. The germline gives CDR1 LNHDA, CDR2 SQIVND (reference sequence). The CDR3 has 15 residues. V dropped 4 bases and J dropped 4 bases, with 15 bases sitting between them. CDR3 nucleotide sequence: TGTGCCAGTAGTACTTACTATCCGCCCCCAGATACGCAGTATTTT. Protein sequence: CASSTYYPPPDTQYF.